This entry describes one T cell receptor beta chain. The antigen is unknown. In germline, CDR1 is MNHNS, CDR2 SASEGT. This CDR3 region has 13 residues. V was clipped by 8 bases and J by 0 bases, with 8 bases between them. Method: immunoSEQ multiplex PCR; TCRdb's copy keeps in-frame clones and lacks some. Seen here are fewer than 40,000 clones, about 90% observed once, and the top ten hold under 20%. The sample belongs to a study of OX40 agonist ivuxolimab in advanced cancers. Regarding the study as a whole: At 0.1 to 3.0 mg/kg, CD4+ and CD8+ blood T cells expanded clonally by week 6.

The input for sequencing was CD4+ or CD8+ T cells sorted from blood, taken in a trial of the OX40 agonist ivuxolimab. The rearrangement joins TRBV6-1 to TRBJ1-5; no definite D call. The TCR was taken from an adult with an advanced solid tumor such as melanoma, head and neck, liver or kidney cancer. Here the CDR3 DNA reads TGTGCCAGCGGAGGGAGTAGCAATCAGCCCCAGCATTTT. Its translation is CASGGSSNQPQHF.